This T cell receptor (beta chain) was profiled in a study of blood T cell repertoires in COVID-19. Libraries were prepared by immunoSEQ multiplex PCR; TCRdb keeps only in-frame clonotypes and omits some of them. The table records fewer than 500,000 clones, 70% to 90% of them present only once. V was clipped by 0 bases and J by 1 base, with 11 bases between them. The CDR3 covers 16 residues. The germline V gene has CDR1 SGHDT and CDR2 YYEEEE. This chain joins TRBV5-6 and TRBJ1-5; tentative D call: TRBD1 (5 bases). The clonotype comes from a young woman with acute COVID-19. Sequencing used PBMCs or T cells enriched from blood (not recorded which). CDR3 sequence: CASSLDGGKSNQPQHF. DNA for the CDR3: TGTGCCAGCAGCTTGGACGGGGGGAAGAGCAATCAGCCCCAGCATTTT.